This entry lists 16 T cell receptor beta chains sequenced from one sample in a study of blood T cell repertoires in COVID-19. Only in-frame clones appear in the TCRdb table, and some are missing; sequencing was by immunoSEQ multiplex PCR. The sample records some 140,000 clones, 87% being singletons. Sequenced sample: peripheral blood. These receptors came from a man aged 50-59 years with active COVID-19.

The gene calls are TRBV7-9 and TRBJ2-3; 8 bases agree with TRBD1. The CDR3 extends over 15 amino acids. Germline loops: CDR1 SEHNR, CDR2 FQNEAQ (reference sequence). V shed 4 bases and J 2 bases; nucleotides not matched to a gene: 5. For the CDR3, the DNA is TGTGCCAGCAGCTGGCGGACAGGGCACACAGATACGCAGTATTTT. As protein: CASSWRTGHTDTQYF.

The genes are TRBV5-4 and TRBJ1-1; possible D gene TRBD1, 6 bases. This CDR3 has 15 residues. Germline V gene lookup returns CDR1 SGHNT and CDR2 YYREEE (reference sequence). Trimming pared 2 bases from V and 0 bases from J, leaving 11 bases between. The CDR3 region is CASSFNGGLNTEAFF. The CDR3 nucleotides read TGTGCCAGCAGCTTTAACGGGGGGCTGAACACTGAAGCTTTCTTT. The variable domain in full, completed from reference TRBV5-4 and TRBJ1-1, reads ETGVTQSPTHLIKTRGQQVTLRCSSQSGHNTVSWYQQALGQGPQFIFQYYREEENGRGNFPPRFSGLQFPNYSSELNVNALELDDSALYLCASSFNGGLNTEAFFGQGTRLTVV.

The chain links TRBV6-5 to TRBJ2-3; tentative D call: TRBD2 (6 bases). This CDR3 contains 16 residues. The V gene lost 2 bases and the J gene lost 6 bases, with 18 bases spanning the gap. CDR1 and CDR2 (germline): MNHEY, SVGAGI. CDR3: CASSYVLGRRRDTQYF. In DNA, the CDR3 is TGTGCCAGCAGTTACGTTCTGGGGAGGAGGAGGGATACGCAGTATTTT.

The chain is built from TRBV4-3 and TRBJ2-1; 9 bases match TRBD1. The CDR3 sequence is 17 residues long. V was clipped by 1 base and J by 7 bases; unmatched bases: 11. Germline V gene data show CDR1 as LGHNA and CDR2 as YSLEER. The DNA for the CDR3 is TGCGCCAGCAGCCAAGGCATCGACAGGGGGGGCCTTAATGAGCAGTTCTTC. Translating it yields CASSQGIDRGGLNEQFF.

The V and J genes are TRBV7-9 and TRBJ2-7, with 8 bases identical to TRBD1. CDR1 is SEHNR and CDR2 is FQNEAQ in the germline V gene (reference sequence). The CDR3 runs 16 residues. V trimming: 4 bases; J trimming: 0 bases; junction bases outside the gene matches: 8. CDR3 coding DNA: TGTGCCAGCAGCTCGACCCTCGGGACAGGCTCCTACGAGCAGTACTTC. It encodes CASSSTLGTGSYEQYF.

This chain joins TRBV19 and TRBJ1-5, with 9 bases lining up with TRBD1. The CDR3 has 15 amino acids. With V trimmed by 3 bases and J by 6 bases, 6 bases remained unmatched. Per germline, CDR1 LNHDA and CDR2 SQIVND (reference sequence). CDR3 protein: CASSIFGTGSQPQHF. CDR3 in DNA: TGTGCCAGTAGTATTTTTGGGACAGGGTCTCAGCCCCAGCATTTT.

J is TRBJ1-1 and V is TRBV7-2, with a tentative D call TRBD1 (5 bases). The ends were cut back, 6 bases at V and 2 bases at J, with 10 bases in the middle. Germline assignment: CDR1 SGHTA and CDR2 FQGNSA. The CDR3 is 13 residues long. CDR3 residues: CASRRGPNTEAFF. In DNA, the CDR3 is TGTGCCAGCAGAAGGGGCCCCAACACTGAAGCTTTCTTT.

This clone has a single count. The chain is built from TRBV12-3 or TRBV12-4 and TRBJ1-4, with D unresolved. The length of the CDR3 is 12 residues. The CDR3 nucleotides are TGTGCGGCCGGGAGAACTAATGAAAAACTGTTTTTT. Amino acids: CAAGRTNEKLFF.

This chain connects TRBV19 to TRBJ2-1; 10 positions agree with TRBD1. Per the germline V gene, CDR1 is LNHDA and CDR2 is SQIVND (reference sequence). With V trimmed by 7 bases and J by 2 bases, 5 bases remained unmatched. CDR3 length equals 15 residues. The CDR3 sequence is CASNSGTGAYNEQFF. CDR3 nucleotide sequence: TGTGCCAGTAACTCCGGGACAGGGGCCTACAATGAGCAGTTCTTC.

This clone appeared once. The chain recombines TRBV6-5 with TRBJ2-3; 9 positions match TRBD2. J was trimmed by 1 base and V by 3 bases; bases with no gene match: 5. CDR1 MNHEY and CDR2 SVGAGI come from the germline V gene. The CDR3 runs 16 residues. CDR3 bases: TGTGCCAGCAGTTATAAAGCGGGGGGCCGCACAGATACGCAGTATTTT. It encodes CASSYKAGGRTDTQYF.

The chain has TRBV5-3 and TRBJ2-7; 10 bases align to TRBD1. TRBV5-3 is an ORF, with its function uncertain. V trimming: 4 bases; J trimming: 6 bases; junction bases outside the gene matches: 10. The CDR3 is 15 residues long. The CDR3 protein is CARSLTRDRGSEQYF. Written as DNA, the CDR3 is TGTGCCAGAAGCCTTACCCGGGACAGGGGAAGCGAGCAGTACTTC.

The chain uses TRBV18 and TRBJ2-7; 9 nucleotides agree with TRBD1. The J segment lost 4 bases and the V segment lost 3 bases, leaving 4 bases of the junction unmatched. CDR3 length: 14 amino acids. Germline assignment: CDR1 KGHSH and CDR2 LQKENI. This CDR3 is CASSPRDRVYEQYF. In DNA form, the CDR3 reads TGTGCCAGCTCACCCCGGGACAGGGTTTACGAGCAGTACTTC.

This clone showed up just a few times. CDR3 DNA sequence: TGCGCGACCTCGACAGGGGGTATCGGATACGAGCAGTACTTC. It codes for CATSTGGIGYEQYF. The V call is TRBV29-1, the J call TRBJ2-7, with 9 positions matching TRBD1. The germline CDR1 and CDR2 sequences are SQVTM and ANQGSEA. This CDR3 comprises 14 residues.

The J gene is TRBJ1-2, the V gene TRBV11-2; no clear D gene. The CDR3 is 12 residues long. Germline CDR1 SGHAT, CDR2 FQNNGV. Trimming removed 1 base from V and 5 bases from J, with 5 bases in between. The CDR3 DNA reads TGTGCCAGCAGCTTAGGAGGGTATGGCTACACCTTC. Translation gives CASSLGGYGYTF.

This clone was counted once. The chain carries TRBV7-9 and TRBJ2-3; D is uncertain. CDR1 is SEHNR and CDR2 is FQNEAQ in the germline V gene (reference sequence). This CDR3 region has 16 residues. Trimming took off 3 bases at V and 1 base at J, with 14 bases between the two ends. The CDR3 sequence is CASSLSSISGTDTQYF. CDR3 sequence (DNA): TGTGCCAGCAGCTTGTCGAGTATCAGCGGCACAGATACGCAGTATTTT.

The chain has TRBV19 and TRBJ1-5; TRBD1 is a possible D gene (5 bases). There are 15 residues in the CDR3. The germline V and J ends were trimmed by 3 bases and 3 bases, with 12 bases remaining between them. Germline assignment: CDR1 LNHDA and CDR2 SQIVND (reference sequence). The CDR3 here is CASSIRPGPNQPQHF. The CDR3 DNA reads TGTGCCAGTAGTATTCGGCCAGGGCCCAATCAGCCCCAGCATTTT.